These 8 T cell receptor beta chains share one sample of origin, sequenced in a study of OX40 agonist ivuxolimab in advanced cancers. Produced via immunoSEQ multiplex PCR; TCRdb's table is partial and in-frame only. The sample includes 45,000 to 55,000 clones, roughly 94% seen only once; the top ten take about 12%. The sample was CD4+ or CD8+ T cells sorted from blood, taken in a trial of the OX40 agonist ivuxolimab. The receptors were gathered from an adult with an advanced solid tumor such as melanoma, head and neck, liver or kidney cancer.

A word on this clone: At one of its ends the junction is not consistent with the germline gene, which may arise from a read error. The rearrangement uses TRBV6-1 and TRBJ2-7, with D perhaps being TRBD1 or TRBD2 (5 bases each). CDR1 and CDR2 (germline): MNHNS, SASEGT. The length of the CDR3 is 14 residues. The DNA of the CDR3 is TGTACCAGCAGTCATAGACGGGGCCTCTACGAGCAGTACTTC. Its translation: CTSSHRRGLYEQYF.

The CDR3 region is CASSLTGYEQYF. CDR3 bases: TGTGCCAGCAGCTTAACTGGATACGAGCAGTACTTC. The V and J genes are TRBV13 and TRBJ2-7; no definite D call. There are 12 residues in the CDR3. Germline CDR1 PRHDT, CDR2 FYEKMQ (reference sequence). V lost 2 bases and J lost 4, with 6 bases in between. Using reference TRBV13 and TRBJ2-7 for the parts outside the CDR3, the full variable domain is AAGVIQSPRHLIKEKRETATLKCYPIPRHDTVYWYQQGPGQDPQFLISFYEKMQSDKGSIPDRFSAQQFSDYHSELNMSSLELGDSALYFCASSLTGYEQYFGPGTRLTVT.

The chain links TRBV5-1 to TRBJ2-3; perhaps D is TRBD1 or TRBD2 (5 bases each). This CDR3 is built from 12 residues. Germline V lookup: CDR1 SGHRS, CDR2 YFSETQ. V dropped 1 base and J dropped 6 bases, with 6 bases sitting between them. CDR3 nucleotide sequence: TGCGCCAGCAGCTTGTGGGGGGATACGCAGTATTTT. It encodes CASSLWGDTQYF. Supplemented by reference TRBV5-1 and TRBJ2-3, the full variable domain reads KAGVTQTPRYLIKTRGQQVTLSCSPISGHRSVSWYQQTPGQGLQFLFEYFSETQRNKGNFPGRFSGRQFSNSRSEMNVSTLELGDSALYLCASSLWGDTQYFGPGTRLTVL.

This clone was counted a single time. The chain carries TRBV4-1 and TRBJ2-7; D perhaps matches TRBD1 (5 bases). The V and J ends lost 0 bases and 1 base respectively, with 13 bases between them. The CDR3 spans 16 residues. The germline V gene has CDR1 MGHRA and CDR2 YSYEKL. The CDR3 DNA reads TGCGCCAGCAGCCAAGATCCCGGGCAGGGATCCTACGAGCAGTACTTC. Translating gives CASSQDPGQGSYEQYF.

CDR3 sequence reads: CASSVGSMREQFF. For the CDR3, the DNA is TGTGCCAGCAGTGTCGGGTCCATGCGAGAGCAGTTCTTC. This chain uses TRBV25-1 with TRBJ2-1; D remains ambiguous. Deletions cut 4 bases from V and 10 bases from J, with 14 bases between. The V gene's germline CDR1 is MGHDK and CDR2 SYGVNS. The CDR3 runs to 13 residues.

The chain employs TRBV2 and TRBJ1-2; perhaps TRBD1 as D (6 bases). This CDR3 comprises 12 residues. V was clipped by 10 bases and J by 5 bases, with 14 bases between them. Germline lookup yields CDR1 SNHLY and CDR2 FYNNEI. CDR3 sequence reads: CATFQGQYGYTF. DNA of the CDR3: TGTGCCACTTTCCAAGGACAGTATGGCTACACCTTC.

The chain recombines TRBV10-1 with TRBJ2-2, with 10 positions matching TRBD1. CDR1 is WNHNN and CDR2 is SYGVQD in the germline V gene (reference sequence). CDR3 length: 15 amino acids. Losses at the gene ends were 3 bases for V and 4 bases for J; bases not matched to a gene: 2. The CDR3 DNA follows: TGCGCCAGCAGTGATAGGGACAGGGGCACCGGGGAGCTGTTTTTT. Protein: CASSDRDRGTGELFF.

The rearrangement links TRBV4-1 to TRBJ2-7, with 8 positions matching TRBD2. Trimming removed 0 bases from V and 6 bases from J; junction bases left unmatched: 7. Germline lookup yields CDR1 MGHRA and CDR2 YSYEKL. The length of the CDR3 is 15 residues. For the CDR3, the DNA is TGCGCCAGCAGCCAAGACGAAGGCGGGAGGACCGAGCAGTACTTC. Translated, it gives CASSQDEGGRTEQYF.